This paragraph reports one TCR beta chain. Its antigen is still unknown. This sample's time point: cycle 4 day 1 (C4D1), after 5 to 7 weeks of nivolumab. The patients all showed relapse after autologous stem cell transplantation, while their brentuximab vedotin exposure varied. The CDR3 is 16 amino acids. V dropped 0 bases and J dropped 6 bases, with 15 bases sitting between them. Germline CDR1 reads MNHEY; CDR2 reads SMNVEV (reference sequence). Sequencing was performed with immunoSEQ multiplex PCR; in TCRdb, only in-frame clones are kept and a portion is missing. The table includes some 96,000 clones, approximately 94% detected once. This record belongs to a study of PD-1 blockade in classical Hodgkin lymphoma. Overall study findings and caveats: Reasons behind the repertoire differences stay unclear, perhaps disease activity or earlier therapy.

The genes are TRBV27 and TRBJ2-4; D gene uncertain. This TCR was sampled from a human donor with classical Hodgkin lymphoma. The starting material was peripheral blood mononuclear cells (PBMCs), obtained before the fourth cycle of nivolumab. The CDR3 protein is CASSLSTPGGINIQYF. In DNA, the CDR3 is TGTGCCAGCAGTTTATCGACGCCGGGCGGCATAAACATTCAGTACTTC.